This passage covers 16 T cell receptor beta chains from one sample sequenced in a study of Tregs in tolerant kidney transplant recipients (dated by TCRdb to about 2019). Related donors were used in the transplants with nonmyeloablative bone marrow transplantation, and mixed chimerism was transient in the human trials. Library creation used the immunoSEQ multiplex PCR assay. This immuneACCESS table, as held by TCRdb, lists in-frame sequences with V and J called but not all clones. Of the missing ones, under half trace to an unresolved V gene in checked studies; the others have no known cause. This sample lists about 100,000 clones; roughly 93% were detected once. Of the sample, roughly 1.7% is held by the ten largest clones. Here the sequenced sample was CD4+ T cells from blood (PBMCs), taken 12 months after the transplant. The receptors come from a human patient who received a combined kidney and bone marrow transplant. Following transplantation, part of the T cell population may be supplied by the graft donor rather than the patient.

Only one count was recorded for this clone. This chain uses TRBV6-5 with TRBJ2-2; D is uncertain. Trimming shortened V by 7 bases and J by 6 bases, and 15 bases separated the two germline ends. The CDR3 is 14 amino acids. Germline CDR1 reads MNHEY; CDR2 reads SVGAGI. The CDR3 region has the DNA TGTGCCAGCACACGGCAGGCCATGCCCGGGGAGCTGTTTTTT. Translation: CASTRQAMPGELFF.

The gene calls are TRBV5-1 and TRBJ2-1; D remains unclear. The germline V gene has CDR1 SGHRS and CDR2 YFSETQ. CDR3 length: 13 residues. V was trimmed by 0 bases and J by 10 bases, leaving 11 bases between them. CDR3 in DNA: TGCGCCAGCAGCTTGGTCCGGCTAGAGGAGCAGTTCTTC. Amino acids: CASSLVRLEEQFF.

This chain uses TRBV11-3 with TRBJ2-5, with 7 bases that match TRBD1. This CDR3 has 15 residues. The germline gives CDR1 SGHNT, CDR2 YENEEA. V lost 5 bases and J lost 2; bases outside the gene matches: 8. As DNA, the CDR3 is TGTGCCAGCAGCACCCGGGACAGCTTACAAGAGACCCAGTACTTC. As protein: CASSTRDSLQETQYF.

V is TRBV15 and J is TRBJ2-5, with D perhaps TRBD2 (5 bases). The J call may not be correct, given that the DNA end is closer to TRBJ2-7. The CDR3 runs to 13 residues. Germline V gene data show CDR1 as LNHNV and CDR2 as YYDKDF (reference sequence). The DNA of the CDR3 is TGTGCCACCGGAACCGGGGTTACCTACGAGCAGTACTTC. Encoded protein: CATGTGVTYEQYF.

V usage is TRBV2 and J usage is TRBJ1-1; 7 positions match TRBD1. The trim removed 6 bases at V and 6 bases at J, leaving 10 bases unmatched. Germline loops: CDR1 SNHLY, CDR2 FYNNEI. The CDR3 has 14 residues. This CDR3 reads CASRVQGIWAEAFF. The CDR3 DNA follows: TGTGCCAGCAGAGTACAGGGGATATGGGCTGAAGCTTTCTTT.

V usage is TRBV27 and J usage is TRBJ2-3; D is undetermined. CDR3 length: 12 amino acids. Germline CDR1 MNHEY, CDR2 SMNVEV (reference sequence). Trimming removed 4 bases from V and 8 bases from J, with 10 bases in between. As DNA, the CDR3 is TGTGCCAGCAGTTCCCCGTCACTTACGCAGTATTTT. It codes for CASSSPSLTQYF.

This chain uses TRBV18 with TRBJ2-5, with D hard to call. Germline CDR1 reads KGHSH; CDR2 reads LQKENI. This CDR3 has 14 residues. V shed 3 bases and J shed 7 bases, with 15 bases lying between them. The CDR3 bases are TGTGCCAGCTCACCGAATAGAGATTTTGGGACCCAGTACTTC. This codes for CASSPNRDFGTQYF.

The chain carries TRBV4-1 and TRBJ2-4, with a weak D call TRBD1 (6 bases). CDR1 is MGHRA, CDR2 YSYEKL, per germline. Between the trimmed V and J ends, which lost 1 base and 0 bases, there was a span of 16 bases. The CDR3 totals 18 residues. The CDR3 here is CASSQVRGSTLAKNIQYF. CDR3 bases: TGCGCCAGCAGCCAAGTGAGGGGGTCGACCCTAGCCAAAAACATTCAGTACTTC.

The chain couples TRBV4-2 to TRBJ2-5, with 11 bases that match TRBD2. Losses at the gene ends were 1 base for V and 4 bases for J; bases not matched to a gene: 8. Germline values: CDR1 LGHNA, CDR2 YNFKEQ. This CDR3 has 17 amino acids. The DNA of the CDR3 is TGTGCCAGCAGCCAAGCCGCGCATACTAGCGGGAGAGAGACCCAGTACTTC. It codes for CASSQAAHTSGRETQYF.

The CDR3 DNA follows: TGTGCCAGCAGCTCCCAAGGAGGGAACACTGAAGCTTTCTTT. Translating it yields CASSSQGGNTEAFF. The chain links TRBV11-3 to TRBJ1-1; D remains ambiguous. The germline CDR1 and CDR2 sequences are SGHNT and YENEEA. V was pared by 4 bases and J by 1 base, with 10 bases between. The CDR3 length is 14 residues. The full variable domain, completed using reference TRBV11-3 and TRBJ1-1, is EAGVVQSPRYKIIEKKQPVAFWCNPISGHNTLYWYLQNLGQGPELLIRYENEEAVDDSQLPKDRFSAERLKGVDSTLKIQPAELGDSAVYLCASSSQGGNTEAFFGQGTRLTVV.

V is TRBV2 and J is TRBJ2-7; 9 bases map to TRBD1. Germline trimming cut 10 bases from V and 0 bases from J; bases unmatched to any gene: 4. There are 13 residues in the CDR3. The germline CDR1 and CDR2 sequences are SNHLY and FYNNEI. The CDR3 loop reads CANTGQGSYEQYF. CDR3 nucleotides: TGTGCCAACACGGGACAGGGCTCCTACGAGCAGTACTTC.

The chain combines TRBV10-3 with TRBJ1-2; D not certain. Looked up from germline, CDR1 is ENHRY and CDR2 is SYGVKD. V lost 2 bases to trimming and J lost 4 bases, with 5 bases between them. CDR3 length equals 12 residues. In DNA, the CDR3 is TGTGCCATCAGTGAGGAGGGCTATGGCTACACCTTC. This sequence encodes CAISEEGYGYTF.

The V gene is TRBV11-2, the J gene TRBJ2-7, with 8 positions matching TRBD2. The germline V gene has CDR1 SGHAT and CDR2 FQNNGV. The CDR3 runs 16 residues. V gave up 4 bases and J gave up 4 bases; unmatched junction bases: 12. As DNA, the CDR3 is TGTGCCAGCAGCTCCCTTCGTTGGCGGGAGGCTTACGAGCAGTACTTC. It yields the protein CASSSLRWREAYEQYF.

This rearrangement joins TRBV5-4 to TRBJ2-3; D perhaps matches TRBD2 (6 bases). Looked up from germline, CDR1 is SGHNT and CDR2 is YYREEE (reference sequence). V dropped 7 bases and J dropped 2 bases, with 11 bases sitting between them. CDR3 length: 13 amino acids. The CDR3 nucleotides read TGTGCCAGCGGGGGGACTTACACAGATACGCAGTATTTT. It codes for CASGGTYTDTQYF.

The gene calls are TRBV7-2 and TRBJ2-6, with D perhaps matching TRBD1 (6 bases). V was clipped by 1 base and J by 6 bases, with 16 bases between them. The CDR3 is made up of 17 amino acids. Germline V gene lookup returns CDR1 SGHTA and CDR2 FQGNSA. CDR3 region: CASSLVGGSFMANVLTF. CDR3 coding DNA: TGTGCCAGCAGCTTAGTAGGGGGTAGCTTTATGGCCAACGTCCTGACTTTC.

This clone came up once. This rearrangement joins TRBV7-2 to TRBJ2-6; D call uncertain. CDR1 is SGHTA and CDR2 is FQGNSA in the germline V gene. CDR3 length: 15 amino acids. Trimming removed 5 bases from V and 0 bases from J, with 8 bases in between. The DNA of the CDR3 is TGTGCCAGCAGCGTACAAAGCTCTGGGGCCAACGTCCTGACTTTC. The encoded protein is CASSVQSSGANVLTF.